These 29 T cell receptor beta chains share one sample of origin, sequenced in a study of blood T cell repertoires in COVID-19. TCRdb keeps only in-frame clones here, not all; method: immunoSEQ multiplex PCR. The sample contains 35,000 to 45,000 clones, almost 85% of which appear only once. Sequencing used peripheral blood. The receptors were sampled from a human donor in a cohort sampled during active COVID-19.

This clone was seen a few times. This sequence joins TRBV4-2 and TRBJ2-7, with 9 bases identical to TRBD2. CDR1 is LGHNA and CDR2 is YNFKEQ in the germline V gene. CDR3 length: 16 residues. Trimming at V came to 5 bases and at J to 6 bases, leaving 14 bases not matched to a gene. CDR3: CASSSGGVAGELEQYF. CDR3 DNA: TGTGCCAGCAGCTCGGGGGGAGTAGCGGGAGAACTCGAGCAGTACTTC.

The J gene is TRBJ1-1, the V gene TRBV5-6, with D unclear. Trimming removed 1 base from V and 4 bases from J, with 14 bases in between. The germline CDR1 and CDR2 sequences are SGHDT and YYEEEE. The CDR3 has 15 amino acids. DNA of the CDR3: TGTGCCAGCAGCTTGTGGGAGGTCCTCGCCACTGAAGCTTTCTTT. As protein: CASSLWEVLATEAFF.

V gene TRBV29-1 combines with J gene TRBJ2-3; TRBD2 aligns across 10 bases. The CDR3 has 17 amino acids. V lost 3 bases to trimming and J lost 6 bases; unmatched junction nucleotides: 15. Germline-derived CDR1 and CDR2 are SQVTM and ANQGSEA. CDR3 protein: CSVELAGAILGLDTQYF. As DNA, the CDR3 is TGCAGCGTTGAGCTAGCGGGAGCTATCCTCGGTCTTGATACGCAGTATTTT.

J is TRBJ2-7 and V is TRBV1; TRBD2 reflects the table's D call only, with no check against the DNA. TRBV1 is deemed a pseudogene. There are 14 residues in the CDR3. Here the CDR3 DNA reads TGCACCAGCAGCCGGAGCGGACCGACCTACGAGCAGTACTTC. Amino acid sequence: CTSSRSGPTYEQYF.

V is TRBV24-1 and J is TRBJ1-3, with D maybe TRBD1 (5 bases). This CDR3 is 16 amino acids long. Trimming took off 10 bases at V and 0 bases at J, with 18 bases between the two ends. The germline V gene has CDR1 KGHDR and CDR2 SFDVKD. CDR3 amino acids: CATVILGAASGNTIYF. The CDR3 DNA reads as TGTGCCACAGTGATTCTTGGGGCTGCCTCTGGAAACACCATATATTTT.

The CDR3 reads CASSGRYGAANTGELFF. CDR3 in DNA: TGTGCCAGCAGCGGTCGGTATGGGGCCGCGAACACCGGGGAGCTGTTTTTT. V and J are TRBV11-3 and TRBJ2-2; the D gene is possibly TRBD1 (5 bases). Germline CDR1 is SGHNT and CDR2 is YENEEA. The CDR3 is 17 amino acids. V was cut by 5 bases and J by 0 bases, with 16 bases left in between. Full variable domain (remainder filled in from reference TRBV11-3 and TRBJ2-2): EAGVVQSPRYKIIEKKQPVAFWCNPISGHNTLYWYLQNLGQGPELLIRYENEEAVDDSQLPKDRFSAERLKGVDSTLKIQPAELGDSAVYLCASSGRYGAANTGELFFGEGSRLTVL.

This clone has only a few counts. This chain joins TRBV7-2 and TRBJ1-6; D unresolved. Germline values: CDR1 SGHTA, CDR2 FQGNSA. The length of the CDR3 is 12 residues. V dropped 2 bases and J dropped 14 bases, with 10 bases sitting between them. The CDR3 reads CASSLSVPALHF. The CDR3 DNA follows: TGTGCCAGCAGCTTATCGGTTCCGGCCCTCCACTTT.

The chain links TRBV7-2 to TRBJ2-7; tentatively, D is TRBD2 (6 bases). CDR1 is SGHTA and CDR2 is FQGNSA in the germline V gene. The CDR3 runs 14 residues. V lost 7 bases to trimming and J lost 3 bases, with 16 bases between them. The CDR3 nucleotides are TGTGCCAGCACCCCGATGTGGCGGGACTACGAGCAGTACTTC. It is translated as CASTPMWRDYEQYF.

The V and J genes are TRBV7-2 and TRBJ2-3, with 8 bases matching TRBD2. The CDR3 loop spans 16 amino acids. With V trimmed by 1 base and J by 2 bases, 5 bases remained unmatched. Germline V CDR1 and CDR2: SGHTA, FQGNSA. CDR3 sequence (DNA): TGTGCCAGCAGCTTAGTGGCGACTAGCGCCACAGATACGCAGTATTTT. It yields the protein CASSLVATSATDTQYF.

The rearrangement joins TRBV20-1 to TRBJ2-5; weak D call: TRBD2 (6 bases). This CDR3 is built from 11 residues. Germline V CDR1 and CDR2: DFQATT, SNEGSKA (reference sequence). The germline V and J ends were trimmed by 6 bases and 2 bases, with 7 bases remaining between them. CDR3 sequence reads: CSAEGQETQYF. In DNA, the CDR3 is TGCAGTGCGGAGGGACAAGAGACCCAGTACTTC.

The CDR3 nucleotides are TGTGCCAGGGAGAGGAGCTCCTACAATGAGCAGTTCTTC. It is translated as CARERSSYNEQFF. This rearrangement joins TRBV3-1 (or the pseudogene TRBV3-2) to TRBJ2-1; no reliable D call. V lost 9 bases and J 0 bases, leaving 9 bases between the germline ends. The V gene's germline CDR1 is LGHDT and CDR2 YNNKEL (reference sequence). This CDR3 is built from 13 residues.

The chain combines TRBV10-1 with TRBJ2-5; D might be TRBD1 (5 bases). The CDR3 is made up of 16 amino acids. Trimming left V 3 bases short and J 6 bases short, with 20 bases between. Germline-derived CDR1 and CDR2 are WNHNN and SYGVQD (reference sequence). The CDR3 DNA follows: TGCGCCAGCAGTGAAGCTGGGCAGGGATCACCAAAGACCCAGTACTTC. Amino acids: CASSEAGQGSPKTQYF.

The chain employs TRBV19 and TRBJ1-2, with a tentative D call TRBD1 (5 bases). The CDR3 sequence is 17 residues long. The germline V gene encodes CDR1 LNHDA and CDR2 SQIVND (reference sequence). Trimming left V 1 base short and J 4 bases short, with 19 bases between. CDR3 region: CASSIVRTLGPAYGYTF. For the CDR3, the DNA is TGTGCCAGTAGTATAGTCAGGACGTTGGGGCCAGCCTATGGCTACACCTTC. The complete variable domain, with remaining parts taken from reference TRBV19 and TRBJ1-2, reads DGGITQSPKYLFRKEGQNVTLSCEQNLNHDAMYWYRQDPGQGLRLIYYSQIVNDFQKGDIAEGYSVSREKKESFPLTVTSAQKNPTAFYLCASSIVRTLGPAYGYTFGSGTRLTVV.

In its sample, this clone was seen once. The J gene is TRBJ2-7, the V gene TRBV6-6; D gene ambiguous. This CDR3 has 13 amino acids. Germline CDR1 and CDR2: MNHNY and SVGAGI (reference sequence). The V end was cut by 7 bases, the J end by 0 bases, with 10 bases between. DNA for the CDR3: TGTGCCAGCACCAACAGTCACTCCTACGAGCAGTACTTC. Its translation: CASTNSHSYEQYF.

The chain combines TRBV24-1 with TRBJ2-1; 7 nucleotides line up with TRBD1. Trimming at V came to 3 bases and at J to 4 bases, leaving 5 bases not matched to a gene. The CDR3 is 15 amino acids. The V gene's germline CDR1 is KGHDR and CDR2 SFDVKD. The CDR3 here is CATSDGGQQYNEQFF. The CDR3 DNA reads as TGTGCCACCAGTGATGGGGGACAGCAATACAATGAGCAGTTCTTC.

The rearrangement uses TRBV4-2 and TRBJ2-3; a possible D gene is TRBD2 (6 bases). Germline CDR1 reads LGHNA; CDR2 reads YNFKEQ. V dropped 1 base and J dropped 4 bases, with 15 bases sitting between them. The CDR3 is made up of 16 amino acids. In nucleotides, the CDR3 is TGTGCCAGCAGCCAAGCGTCGGGACTGGAGGCAGATACGCAGTATTTT. This codes for CASSQASGLEADTQYF.

This clone was detected only a few times. The V and J genes are TRBV7-8 and TRBJ1-1, with a tentative D call TRBD1 (6 bases). Between the trimmed V and J ends, which lost 4 bases and 0 bases, there was a span of 9 bases. The CDR3 has 14 residues. The germline gives CDR1 SGHVS, CDR2 FQNEAQ. The CDR3 spells CASSSGTLNTEAFF. CDR3 DNA: TGTGCCAGCAGCTCCGGGACACTGAACACTGAAGCTTTCTTT.

The CDR3 DNA sequence: TGTGCCAGCAGTCTACAGGGGATCGACGAGCAGTACTTC. It specifies CASSLQGIDEQYF. The V call is TRBV7-9, the J call TRBJ2-7; 7 bases are shared with TRBD1. The CDR3 totals 13 residues. J was trimmed by 5 bases and V by 6 bases; bases with no gene match: 7. Germline V gene sequence: CDR1 SEHNR, CDR2 FQNEAQ (reference sequence).

The chain is built from TRBV30 and TRBJ2-2; 8 nucleotides align to TRBD2. V was clipped by 2 bases and J by 8 bases; unmatched bases: 7. The CDR3 has 14 residues. The V gene's germline CDR1 is GTSNPN and CDR2 SVGIG (reference sequence). The DNA of the CDR3 is TGTGCCTGGAGTCCGCGGGAGGTACTGGGGGAGCTGTTTTTT. This sequence encodes CAWSPREVLGELFF.

The chain carries TRBV4-1 and TRBJ2-1, with 16 bases matching TRBD2. CDR3 length equals 18 residues. V was pared by 1 base and J by 5 bases, with 5 bases of the junction left unmatched. Germline loops: CDR1 MGHRA, CDR2 YSYEKL. In nucleotides, the CDR3 is TGCGCCAGCAGCCAAGTGATCGGGACTAGCGGGAGGGACAATGAGCAGTTCTTC. Amino acid sequence: CASSQVIGTSGRDNEQFF.

V usage is TRBV7-9 and J usage is TRBJ1-2, with TRBD1 matching over 7 bases. The CDR3 is 15 amino acids. Germline lookup yields CDR1 SEHNR and CDR2 FQNEAQ (reference sequence). The V and J ends lost 3 bases and 0 bases, in that order; junction bases with no gene match: 4. The CDR3 region is CASSFGQGANYGYTF. CDR3 DNA: TGTGCCAGCAGCTTCGGGCAGGGGGCTAACTATGGCTACACCTTC.

This clone was seen only a few times. The V gene is TRBV19, the J gene TRBJ1-3; the D gene is possibly TRBD1 (5 bases). The V end lost 4 bases, the J end lost 1 base, and 14 bases lay between the germline ends. The length of the CDR3 is 16 residues. Germline V lookup: CDR1 LNHDA, CDR2 SQIVND (reference sequence). CDR3 DNA sequence: TGTGCCAGTAGTACCTCGGACAATGAGTCTGGAAACACCATATATTTT. It specifies CASSTSDNESGNTIYF.

The chain carries TRBV11-1 and TRBJ2-5; 13 bases agree with TRBD2. Germline-derived CDR1 and CDR2 are SGHAT and FQDESV (reference sequence). CDR3 length equals 15 residues. With 5 bases clipped from V and 6 bases from J, the junction kept 6 bases outside the gene matches. The CDR3 reads CASSPTSGRAKTQYF. The CDR3 DNA sequence: TGTGCCAGCAGCCCTACTAGCGGGAGGGCGAAGACCCAGTACTTC. Full variable domain (rest looked up from reference TRBV11-1 and TRBJ2-5): EAEVAQSPRYKITEKSQAVAFWCDPISGHATLYWYRQILGQGPELLVQFQDESVVDDSQLPKDRFSAERLKGVDSTLKIQPAELGDSAMYLCASSPTSGRAKTQYFGPGTRLLVL.

The chain links TRBV6-6 to TRBJ2-7; the match to TRBD2 covers 12 bases. Trimming removed 5 bases from V and 4 bases from J; junction bases left unmatched: 3. The length of the CDR3 is 14 residues. CDR1 is MNHNY, CDR2 SVGAGI, per germline (reference sequence). The CDR3 protein is CASSRLAGVYEQYF. CDR3 DNA: TGTGCCAGCAGTCGACTAGCGGGAGTGTACGAGCAGTACTTC.

The rearrangement uses TRBV29-1 and TRBJ2-5; possibly TRBD2 for D (5 bases). The CDR3 runs 12 residues. Per the germline V gene, CDR1 is SQVTM and CDR2 is ANQGSEA. Trimming removed 3 bases from V and 7 bases from J, with 12 bases in between. This CDR3 is CSVENDRGTQYF. Written as DNA, the CDR3 is TGCAGCGTTGAGAACGATCGGGGGACCCAGTACTTC.

The chain joins TRBV18 to TRBJ1-3, with unresolved D. The germline gives CDR1 KGHSH, CDR2 LQKENI. The CDR3 sequence is 16 residues long. V dropped 3 bases and J dropped 7 bases, with 19 bases sitting between them. The CDR3 nucleotides read TGTGCCAGCTCACCGGATCGTCAGGCCGGGAGGAACACCATATATTTT. Protein sequence: CASSPDRQAGRNTIYF.

The CDR3 loop is CASSLGAANTEAFF. As DNA, the CDR3 is TGTGCCAGCAGCTTAGGGGCAGCTAACACTGAAGCTTTCTTT. This chain connects TRBV7-2 to TRBJ1-1; D gene ambiguous. V shed 1 base and J shed 2 bases, with 8 bases lying between them. CDR1 and CDR2 from the germline V gene are SGHTA and FQGNSA. The CDR3 extends over 14 amino acids. The whole variable domain, filled in from reference TRBV7-2 and TRBJ1-1, reads GAGVSQSPSNKVTEKGKDVELRCDPISGHTALYWYRQSLGQGLEFLIYFQGNSAPDKSGLPSDRFSAERTGGSVSTLTIQRTQQEDSAVYLCASSLGAANTEAFFGQGTRLTVV.

This rearrangement joins TRBV6-5 to TRBJ1-1; D is unresolved. Trimming took off 6 bases at V and 1 base at J, with 9 bases between the two ends. CDR3 size: 13 residues. Per germline, CDR1 MNHEY and CDR2 SVGAGI. In nucleotides, the CDR3 is TGTGCCAGCAGGCGCGGCAAGAACACTGAAGCTTTCTTT. Its protein product is CASRRGKNTEAFF.

This clone was seen only once. The chain recombines TRBV19 with TRBJ2-6; tentatively, D is TRBD2 (5 bases). CDR1 and CDR2 (germline): LNHDA, SQIVND (reference sequence). The CDR3 extends over 17 amino acids. The V end lost 5 bases, the J end lost 2 bases, and 16 bases lay between the germline ends. Here the CDR3 reads CASSVSGGPTGANVLTF. The CDR3 DNA is TGTGCCAGTAGTGTCAGCGGTGGGCCCACTGGGGCCAACGTCCTGACTTTC.